This T cell receptor beta chain was recorded in a study of graft-versus-host responses after intestinal transplantation (dated by TCRdb to the early 2020s). Background for the entire study: Multivisceral, liver-intestinal, or isolated intestinal transplants were received by the recipients. Donor T cell macrochimerism was defined as a peak of at least 4% donor T cells among recipient peripheral blood mononuclear cells. Anti-thymocyte globulin induction was given to all recipients, followed by maintenance tacrolimus and steroids for about 3 years. The cohort enrolled approximately 24 intestinal transplant recipients including one retransplant, and 3 patients lacking pretransplant specimens were excluded. Rather than being sequenced by the commercial service, samples from a few later patients were sequenced in-house on an Illumina MiSeq and processed with MiXCR. Alloreactive clones were identified by sequencing pre-transplant mixed lymphocyte reaction products and comparing them with unstimulated pre-transplant donor and recipient T cells. Graft-versus-host and host-versus-graft alloreactive T cell clones were tracked in the graft, circulation and bone marrow after intestinal transplantation using bulk TCR-beta CDR3 sequencing.

Broader findings and caveats from the paper: Early after transplant, declines in HvG clones were associated with peak levels of circulating GvH clones. High GvH to HvG T cell clonal ratios were observed in the allografts of patients with donor T cell macrochimerism. The relatively low number and heterogeneity of intestinal transplant patients limited the conclusions. GvH clones were found in recipient bone marrow, and some of the GvH clones appeared earlier in ileal mucosa or blood, which is consistent with an intestinal mucosal origin.

The V and J ends are trimmed by 2 bases and 3 bases, leaving 14 bases between them. The germline V gene supplies CDR1 SGHTS and CDR2 YDEGEE. Measured from the cysteine to the phenylalanine, the CDR3 is 15 residues long. The DNA shown is the 45-base CDR3, in frame from base 1. Turning to this clone: Its recognized antigen is unknown. Qualities for individual bases were not recorded, and no much larger clone is one base off.

The library was generated by the immunoSEQ multiplex PCR assay. For most patients, genomic DNA was isolated using the Qiagen DNeasy Blood and Tissue Kit and was shipped frozen to Adaptive Biotechnologies for TCR sequencing. For most patients, high-throughput TCR-beta CDR3 sequencing of genomic DNA was performed by Adaptive Biotechnologies. On the authors' methods: TCR sequencing data for approximately 19 patients were retrieved from Adaptive's ImmunoSEQ software; a few other patients were processed with MiXCR and VDJtools. CD4 versus CD8 sorting errors were corrected by removing sequences found in both subsets at a frequency ratio below 5:1. Because the origin of CDR3 nucleotide sequences shared between donor and recipient could not be assigned, those sequences were removed. To count as alloreactive, a clone needed at least 2-fold expansion over unstimulated cells and a minimum CFSE-low frequency of 0.002% (template counts) or 0.001% (read counts). Mappable clones were those detected in sequenced pre-transplant spleen, lymph node, or MLR CFSE-low populations of the donor or recipient. The cumulative frequency of alloreactive clones was calculated as a percentage of all sequences, weighted by copy number. This is the immuneACCESS table as TCRdb keeps it, with only in-frame sequences that have V and J called. A part of the clones is gone; compared with another copy, unresolved V genes explain less than half, and the rest is unexplained. V and J calls and clone size follow that table, whereas D and trimming were derived from the DNA. The sample includes 130,000 or so clones, with 85% to 95% observed a single time. Over 0.15% of the sample lies in the top ten.

The time point label, as the study defines it: cells obtained before transplantation from donor or recipient. CD3+CD4+ and CD3+CD8+ populations were FACS-sorted from unstimulated pre-transplant donor and recipient cells taken from spleen or lymph nodes. Recombination joined TRBV5-8 with TRBJ1-2; TRBD1 is perhaps the D gene, given 5 matching bases. Sample: unstimulated CD4+ T cells sorted from spleen or lymph node cells, taken before intestinal transplant. The sequence derives from a human donor who received an intestinal transplant. The CDR3: CASSFYSQGDYGYTF. Here is the DNA: TGTGCCAGCAGCTTTTATAGCCAGGGTGACTATGGCTACACCTTC. The entire variable domain, with the stretches around the CDR3 drawn from the reference TRBV5-8 and TRBJ1-2 proteins, is EAGVTQSPTHLIKTRGQQATLRCSPISGHTSVYWYQQALGLGLQFLLWYDEGEERNRGNFPPRFSGRQFPNYSSELNVNALELEDSALYLCASSFYSQGDYGYTFGSGTRLTVV.